A single sample gave rise to the 7 T cell receptor beta chains below, sequenced in a study of blood T cell repertoires in COVID-19. Sequenced by immunoSEQ multiplex PCR; TCRdb stores in-frame clones only, minus some. The table includes fewer than 300,000 clones, approximately 91% detected once. The specimen was peripheral blood. The receptors here all came from a woman aged 25-40 years with COVID-19, enrolled during active disease.

This rearrangement joins TRBV19 to TRBJ1-4; D is possibly TRBD1 (6 bases). Between the trimmed V and J ends, which lost 5 bases and 4 bases, there was a span of 14 bases. The germline V gene encodes CDR1 LNHDA and CDR2 SQIVND (reference sequence). The CDR3 contains 15 residues. The CDR3 loop is CASSRNRALNEKLFF. The CDR3 nucleotides are TGTGCCAGTAGTCGTAACAGGGCCCTTAATGAAAAACTGTTTTTT.

The chain carries TRBV5-8 and TRBJ2-1; D may be TRBD2 (6 bases). This CDR3 is 14 amino acids long. V gave up 4 bases and J gave up 4 bases, with 12 bases separating them. CDR1 is SGHTS and CDR2 is YDEGEE in the germline V gene. The CDR3 here is CASSPDLAYNEQFF. In DNA, the CDR3 is TGTGCCAGCAGCCCGGATCTAGCGTACAATGAGCAGTTCTTC.

With regard to this clone: The junction differs from germline at one of its ends, possibly a read error. The V and J genes are TRBV11-2 and TRBJ1-1; 9 nucleotides line up with TRBD1. Germline-derived CDR1 and CDR2 are SGHAT and FQNNGV. The CDR3 totals 14 residues. The CDR3 nucleotides are TGTGCCAGCAGCCTAGACAGGGGGGACACTGAAGCTTTCTTT. It is translated as CASSLDRGDTEAFF.

The CDR3 loop is CASTTGYNSPLHF. The CDR3 DNA follows: TGTGCCAGTACTACAGGGTATAATTCACCCCTCCACTTT. The rearrangement joins TRBV19 to TRBJ1-6; TRBD1 might be the D (6 bases). There are 13 residues in the CDR3. The germline V gene encodes CDR1 LNHDA and CDR2 SQIVND (reference sequence). The V end was cut by 7 bases, the J end by 4 bases, with 8 bases between.

This chain's CDR3 is CASSGTLNTGELFF. The CDR3 DNA follows: TGTGCCAGCAGTGGGACACTCAACACCGGGGAGCTGTTTTTT. The chain joins TRBV27 to TRBJ2-2; D perhaps matches TRBD1 (6 bases). Germline V CDR1 and CDR2: MNHEY, SMNVEV (reference sequence). The germline V and J ends were trimmed by 5 bases and 2 bases, with 9 bases remaining between them. The length of the CDR3 is 14 residues.

The chain combines TRBV7-2 with TRBJ1-6; D is unclear. This CDR3 contains 14 residues. V lost 1 base and J lost 14, with 15 bases in between. Germline values: CDR1 SGHTA, CDR2 FQGNSA. For the CDR3, the DNA is TGTGCCAGCAGCTTAGACGGGTCTAATGCGTCCCTCCACTTT. Protein sequence: CASSLDGSNASLHF.

The CDR3 reads CASSFVDSGTAGELFF. The CDR3 DNA reads TGTGCCAGCAGTTTCGTGGACAGCGGTACCGCCGGGGAGCTGTTTTTT. The chain is built from TRBV27 and TRBJ2-2; perhaps TRBD1 as D (6 bases). Germline CDR1 MNHEY, CDR2 SMNVEV (reference sequence). CDR3 length: 16 residues. With 3 bases removed from V and 6 bases from J, the gap between germline ends came to 17 bases.